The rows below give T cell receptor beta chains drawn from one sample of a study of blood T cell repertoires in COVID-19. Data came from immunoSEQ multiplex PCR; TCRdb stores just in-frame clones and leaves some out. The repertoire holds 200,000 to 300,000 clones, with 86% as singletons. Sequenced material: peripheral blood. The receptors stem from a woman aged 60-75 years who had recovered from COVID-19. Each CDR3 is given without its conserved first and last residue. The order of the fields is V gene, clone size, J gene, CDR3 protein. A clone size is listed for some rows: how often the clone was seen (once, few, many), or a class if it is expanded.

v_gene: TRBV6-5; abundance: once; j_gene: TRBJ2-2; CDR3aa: ASTWTGSTGELF
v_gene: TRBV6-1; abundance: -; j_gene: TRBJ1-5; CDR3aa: ASSHRGNSNQPQH
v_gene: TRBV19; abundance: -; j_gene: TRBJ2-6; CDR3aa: ASSIDPGPPSGANVLT
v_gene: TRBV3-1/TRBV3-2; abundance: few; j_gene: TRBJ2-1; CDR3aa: ASSREVGGAFYNEQF
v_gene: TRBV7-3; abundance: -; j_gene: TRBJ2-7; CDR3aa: ASSLDWPGEQY
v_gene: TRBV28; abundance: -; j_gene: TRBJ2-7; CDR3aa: ASSSPRKGLAGGTEQY
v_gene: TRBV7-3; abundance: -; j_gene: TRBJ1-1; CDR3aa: ASSLEAGSNTEAF
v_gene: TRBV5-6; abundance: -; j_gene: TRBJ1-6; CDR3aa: ASSGRQGGRSYNSPLH
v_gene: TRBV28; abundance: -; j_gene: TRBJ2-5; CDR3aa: ASRRTGRETQY
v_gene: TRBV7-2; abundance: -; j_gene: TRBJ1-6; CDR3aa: ASSSGQGYSPLH
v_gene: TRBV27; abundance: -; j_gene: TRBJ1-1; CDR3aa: ASSLQGLTEAF
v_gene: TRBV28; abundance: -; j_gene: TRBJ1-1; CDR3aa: ASSGRDRETEAF
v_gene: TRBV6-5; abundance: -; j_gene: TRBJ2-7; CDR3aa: ASRPPGQRNYEQY
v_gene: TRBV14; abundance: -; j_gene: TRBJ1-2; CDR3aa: ASSQRGLGYGYT
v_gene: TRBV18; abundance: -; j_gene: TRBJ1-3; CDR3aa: ASSLGQAASGNTIY
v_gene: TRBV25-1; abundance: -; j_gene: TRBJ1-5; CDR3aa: ASSEGGQGSNQPQH
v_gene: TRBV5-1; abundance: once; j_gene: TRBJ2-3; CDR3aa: ASSHGTDTSYTDTQY
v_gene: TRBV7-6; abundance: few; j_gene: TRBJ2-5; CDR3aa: ASSLVGGGPEETQY
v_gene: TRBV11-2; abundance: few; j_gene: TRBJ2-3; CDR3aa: ASSPPGADTQY
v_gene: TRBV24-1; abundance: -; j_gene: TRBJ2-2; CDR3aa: ATSDSSGGLNTGELF